One T cell receptor beta chain is described in this entry. Its antigen is undetermined. The data were obtained in a study of cytomegalovirus exposure and HLA in healthy donors. The PCR contained 60 Vbeta and 13 Jbeta primers. Clones were read by immunoSEQ multiplex PCR, and TCRdb kept only the in-frame ones, dropping some. Of approximately 79,000 clones listed, 77% are singletons. Overall study results and limits: There were some public TCRs occurring in many donors, but most TCR sequences were rare. The productive fraction for most TCR beta V segments was about 87% or about 30% in an earlier analysis.

This TCR was sampled from a boy younger than 18 in good health and CMV-seronegative. The sequenced sample was PBMCs.

The CDR3 sequence: CASSLGGRNIQYF. The CDR3 DNA sequence: TGTGCCAGCAGCTTAGGTGGCAGAAACATTCAGTACTTC. The gene calls are TRBV7-3 and TRBJ2-4; D gene uncertain. Germline CDR1 reads SGHTA; CDR2 reads FQGTGA. This CDR3 comprises 13 residues. The V and J ends lost 2 bases and 6 bases respectively, with 8 bases between them.